Below, 21 T cell receptor beta chains from the same sample are listed, as sequenced in a study of blood T cell repertoires in COVID-19. TCRdb's copy holds only in-frame clones and misses some; the assay was immunoSEQ multiplex PCR. The sample includes some 200,000 clones, 88% of them seen just once. Sequencing used peripheral blood. The receptors stem from a young man with active or convalescent COVID-19.

This clone was recorded a few times. This chain joins TRBV6-6 and TRBJ1-3, with 7 bases matching TRBD1. Trimming removed 5 bases from V and 7 bases from J; junction bases left unmatched: 20. Per the germline V gene, CDR1 is MNHNY and CDR2 is SVGAGI (reference sequence). This CDR3 contains 18 residues. CDR3 amino acids: CASSHLSGRGRPGNTIYF. The CDR3, as DNA: TGTGCCAGCAGTCATCTATCCGGTAGGGGGCGTCCGGGGAACACCATATATTTT.

This chain joins TRBV27 and TRBJ1-4; the match to TRBD1 covers 9 bases. With 4 bases clipped from V and 0 bases from J, the junction kept 3 bases outside the gene matches. CDR1 and CDR2 from the germline V gene are MNHEY and SMNVEV (reference sequence). This CDR3 contains 16 residues. CDR3 in amino acids: CASSWDRATTNEKLFF. In DNA form, the CDR3 reads TGTGCCAGCAGTTGGGACAGGGCGACAACTAATGAAAAACTGTTTTTT.

J is TRBJ2-3 and V is TRBV5-1, with a tentative D call TRBD2 (5 bases). CDR1 and CDR2 (germline): SGHRS, YFSETQ. V dropped 10 bases and J dropped 3 bases, with 21 bases sitting between them. CDR3 length: 15 amino acids. CDR3 sequence: CAGRMGSGSTDTQYF. In DNA, the CDR3 is TGCGCCGGCCGAATGGGGTCGGGGAGTACAGATACGCAGTATTTT. Combining the CDR3 with reference TRBV5-1 and TRBJ2-3 gives the whole variable domain KAGVTQTPRYLIKTRGQQVTLSCSPISGHRSVSWYQQTPGQGLQFLFEYFSETQRNKGNFPGRFSGRQFSNSRSEMNVSTLELGDSALYLCAGRMGSGSTDTQYFGPGTRLTVL.

The V gene is TRBV19, the J gene TRBJ2-3, with 9 bases lining up with TRBD1. This CDR3 has 15 amino acids. With 5 bases clipped from V and 3 bases from J, the junction kept 6 bases outside the gene matches. From germline, CDR1 is LNHDA and CDR2 SQIVND (reference sequence). CDR3 nucleotides: TGTGCCAGTAGTCCCTTGGGACAGGGAACAGATACGCAGTATTTT. This sequence encodes CASSPLGQGTDTQYF.

V usage is TRBV6-6 and J usage is TRBJ2-7; 7 nucleotides line up with TRBD1. The germline gives CDR1 MNHNY, CDR2 SVGAGI (reference sequence). The ends lost 10 bases at V and 2 bases at J; junction bases unmatched: 5. This CDR3 has 12 residues. The CDR3 spells CATRDSPYEQYF. CDR3 DNA sequence: TGTGCCACACGGGACAGTCCCTACGAGCAGTACTTC.

J is TRBJ2-6 and V is TRBV18; possible D gene TRBD2, 6 bases. The germline V and J ends were trimmed by 2 bases and 4 bases, with 9 bases remaining between them. Germline lookup yields CDR1 KGHSH and CDR2 LQKENI. This CDR3 region has 15 residues. The CDR3: CASSPWEAGANVLTF. Written as DNA, the CDR3 is TGTGCCAGCTCACCATGGGAGGCGGGGGCCAACGTCCTGACTTTC.

The genes are TRBV19 and TRBJ2-1; 11 bases line up with TRBD2. CDR3 length: 17 residues. CDR1 is LNHDA and CDR2 is SQIVND in the germline V gene (reference sequence). Unmatched junction bases numbered 6, after V lost 5 bases and J lost 0 bases. CDR3 amino acids: CASSRASGRYSYNEQFF. CDR3 in DNA: TGTGCCAGTAGTCGGGCTAGCGGGAGGTACTCCTACAATGAGCAGTTCTTC.

V is TRBV27 and J is TRBJ2-3, with D unresolved. CDR3 length equals 15 residues. The V gene's germline CDR1 is MNHEY and CDR2 SMNVEV (reference sequence). The germline V and J ends were trimmed by 5 bases and 8 bases, with 20 bases remaining between them. In DNA, the CDR3 is TGTGCCAGCAGTCCCCGCCCTCCCTACCCGGTTACGCAGTATTTT. It yields the protein CASSPRPPYPVTQYF.

This clone was detected only once. The CDR3 DNA is TGTGCCAGCAGCTTAGGGGCCGATGGGAGCTCCTACGAGCAGTACTTC. It translates to CASSLGADGSSYEQYF. The chain recombines TRBV11-3 with TRBJ2-7, with D possibly TRBD2 on 5 matching bases. This CDR3 contains 16 residues. Germline V CDR1 and CDR2: SGHNT, YENEEA. Deletions cut 1 base from V and 0 bases from J, with 13 bases between.

The CDR3 DNA reads TGTGCCAGCAGTTTCCTCGGGACTAGCGGGGCCTACGAGCAGTACTTC. Its translation is CASSFLGTSGAYEQYF. The chain uses TRBV27 and TRBJ2-7, with TRBD2 identical over 13 bases. V lost 3 bases, J lost 2 bases, and 4 bases stayed unmatched. Looked up from germline, CDR1 is MNHEY and CDR2 is SMNVEV (reference sequence). There are 16 residues in the CDR3.

V and J are TRBV5-1 and TRBJ2-7, with D possibly matching TRBD1 (6 bases). The V end was cut by 3 bases, the J end by 1 base, with 8 bases between. Germline V lookup: CDR1 SGHRS, CDR2 YFSETQ. There are 13 residues in the CDR3. The CDR3 DNA reads as TGCGCCAGCAGCTCACAGGGTTCCTACGAGCAGTACTTC. This translates into CASSSQGSYEQYF. Using reference TRBV5-1 and TRBJ2-7 for the parts outside the CDR3, the full variable domain is KAGVTQTPRYLIKTRGQQVTLSCSPISGHRSVSWYQQTPGQGLQFLFEYFSETQRNKGNFPGRFSGRQFSNSRSEMNVSTLELGDSALYLCASSSQGSYEQYFGPGTRLTVT.

The J gene is TRBJ2-2, the V gene TRBV25-1; a possible D gene is TRBD1 (6 bases). Germline CDR1 reads MGHDK; CDR2 reads SYGVNS. V dropped 7 bases and J dropped 0 bases, with 9 bases sitting between them. The CDR3 has 14 amino acids. The CDR3 DNA reads TGTGCCAGCACCGGGACACCGAACACCGGGGAGCTGTTTTTT. It codes for CASTGTPNTGELFF.

This chain joins TRBV30 and TRBJ2-2, with 10 bases that match TRBD2. CDR3 length: 17 amino acids. V lost 4 bases, J lost 1 base, and 9 bases stayed unmatched. CDR1 is GTSNPN and CDR2 is SVGIG in the germline V gene (reference sequence). The CDR3 nucleotides are TGTGCCTGGACCCTAGCGGGAGCTTTCGGGAACACCGGGGAGCTGTTTTTT. Its protein is CAWTLAGAFGNTGELFF.

The gene calls are TRBV3-1 (or the pseudogene TRBV3-2) and TRBJ2-5, with D possibly TRBD1 on 6 matching bases. CDR1 is LGHDT, CDR2 YNNKEL, per germline (reference sequence). Trimming took off 3 bases at V and 1 base at J, with 12 bases between the two ends. There are 15 residues in the CDR3. As DNA, the CDR3 is TGTGCCAGCAGCCATGGACAGATCGTCCAAGAGACCCAGTACTTC. It specifies CASSHGQIVQETQYF.

The chain joins TRBV6-5 to TRBJ2-5; D may be TRBD1 (5 bases). This CDR3 contains 15 residues. Trimming removed 0 bases from V and 1 base from J, with 9 bases in between. Germline-derived CDR1 and CDR2 are MNHEY and SVGAGI. CDR3 in DNA: TGTGCCAGCAGTTACTCCGGCACAGGCCAAGAGACCCAGTACTTC. Protein product: CASSYSGTGQETQYF.

This clone appeared a single time. The rearrangement joins TRBV5-1 to TRBJ2-1, with 9 bases that match TRBD2. After removal of 3 bases from V and 7 bases from J, the junction contained 17 bases not matched to a gene. Germline CDR1 and CDR2: SGHRS and YFSETQ. The CDR3 extends over 18 amino acids. This CDR3 reads CASSWNRAGGILVNEQFF. The CDR3 nucleotides read TGCGCCAGCAGCTGGAATCGGGCGGGAGGGATTCTCGTGAATGAGCAGTTCTTC.

This sequence joins TRBV19 and TRBJ1-1, with D unclear. This CDR3 comprises 17 residues. Trimming left V 1 base short and J 4 bases short, with 19 bases between. Germline V gives CDR1 LNHDA, CDR2 SQIVND (reference sequence). The CDR3 region is CASSIVLIRRVPTEAFF. The CDR3 DNA reads as TGTGCCAGTAGTATAGTTTTGATCCGGAGAGTTCCCACTGAAGCTTTCTTT.

The chain combines TRBV19 with TRBJ1-6; 7 nucleotides agree with TRBD1. The CDR3 totals 13 residues. Trimming cost V 7 bases and J 11 bases; bases outside gene matches: 8. Germline CDR1 LNHDA, CDR2 SQIVND (reference sequence). CDR3 coding DNA: TGTGCCAGTAACGACAGGGTTAAGGCACCCCTCCACTTT. As protein: CASNDRVKAPLHF.

This clone appeared a single time. The chain combines TRBV5-1 with TRBJ2-2, with TRBD1 matching over 8 bases. V shed 5 bases, J shed 2 bases, and the junction held 5 bases outside the gene matches. Germline V gene data show CDR1 as SGHRS and CDR2 as YFSETQ. The CDR3 totals 15 residues. The CDR3 nucleotides are TGCGCCAGCAGACTACAGGGGGGAAACACCGGGGAGCTGTTTTTT. This gives the protein CASRLQGGNTGELFF.

V and J are TRBV19 and TRBJ2-1; D might be TRBD2 (5 bases). The ends were cut back, 5 bases at V and 9 bases at J, with 14 bases in the middle. Germline V gene data show CDR1 as LNHDA and CDR2 as SQIVND (reference sequence). This CDR3 is 13 amino acids long. The CDR3 spells CASSEGGLIEQFF. DNA for the CDR3: TGTGCCAGTAGTGAGGGTGGACTGATTGAGCAGTTCTTC.

This clone was observed a handful of times. The chain combines TRBV10-3 with TRBJ1-2, with 11 bases lining up with TRBD1. This CDR3 comprises 14 residues. The junction had 6 bases not matched to a gene; V was cut back by 5 bases and J by 7 bases. Germline V gene lookup returns CDR1 ENHRY and CDR2 SYGVKD. The CDR3: CAISYGQGAGGYTF. The CDR3 region has the DNA TGTGCCATCAGTTATGGACAGGGGGCAGGTGGCTACACCTTC.